The next 12 T cell receptor beta chains were all read from a single sample in a study of T-cell memory formation after mild COVID-19 (dated by TCRdb to about 2021). Receptors were amplified or captured by 5' RACE. Instrument used: Illumina NovaSeq 6000. TCRdb reanalyzed the raw reads on its own, using fastp at Q25 for trimming and MiXCR for clone calling, and kept in-frame beta chains. Rows merge per CDR3 protein into single entries with the most common DNA and genes. Recorded for this sample are about 350,000 distinct CDR3 sequences; around 13% of them occurred a single time. The ten largest clones capture 22% of the sample. Sequencing used PBMCs or a T cell subset sorted from them (not recorded which). These receptors all stem from a man aged 18-30 years who had mild COVID-19 (a few samples of this study predate the infection). The sample titles of this study are shuffled in the database, so cell type and time point are left out; the donor was told from shared clones.

V usage is TRBV7-8 and J usage is TRBJ2-2; weak D call: TRBD2 (6 bases). The germline V gene has CDR1 SGHVS and CDR2 FQNEAQ. V lost 3 bases and J 6 bases, leaving 14 bases between the germline ends. The CDR3 runs to 15 residues. The CDR3 DNA sequence: TGTGCCAGCAGCTTTCCCGGGGGTGGAGCCGGGGAGCTGTTTTTT. Protein: CASSFPGGGAGELFF.

Of note for this clonotype: One base away lies a much larger clone, so this may be a sequencing read error. The V and J genes are TRBV6-4 and TRBJ2-5; 9 bases match TRBD2. CDR1 and CDR2 (germline): MRHNA, SNTAGT. This CDR3 has 15 amino acids. The CDR3 protein is CAGSEGGGEQETQYF. In DNA form, the CDR3 reads TGTGCCGGCAGTGAAGGCGGGGGGGAACAAGAGACCCAGTACTTC.

This clonotype occurred a few times. This chain joins TRBV10-1 and TRBJ2-1; D call uncertain. Trimming took 0 bases from V and 5 from J, leaving 8 bases between them. In germline, CDR1 is WNHNN, CDR2 SYGVQD (reference sequence). The CDR3 extends over 14 amino acids. CDR3 protein: CASSESIQNNEQFF. DNA for the CDR3: TGCGCCAGCAGTGAGTCGATACAGAACAATGAGCAGTTCTTC.

This clonotype appeared a few times. The chain is built from TRBV18 and TRBJ1-5, with D tentatively TRBD1 (5 bases). Germline V gene lookup returns CDR1 KGHSH and CDR2 LQKENI. The CDR3 has 12 residues. V was pared by 0 bases and J by 10 bases, with 7 bases between. CDR3 in amino acids: CASSPPQGPQHF. In nucleotides, the CDR3 is TGTGCCAGCTCACCACCGCAGGGTCCCCAGCATTTT.

This clonotype was recorded a few times. This chain links TRBV12-3 or TRBV12-4 with TRBJ1-6; TRBD1 might be the D (5 bases). V lost 7 bases and J 10 bases, leaving 14 bases between the germline ends. The CDR3 is 13 amino acids. The CDR3 spells CASTFSGDSPLHF. In DNA form, the CDR3 reads TGTGCCAGCACCTTCTCGGGGGACTCACCCCTCCACTTT.

This clonotype was observed a few times. This chain links TRBV19 with TRBJ2-3; 7 nucleotides align to TRBD1. Unmatched junction bases numbered 15, after V lost 4 bases and J lost 8 bases. The CDR3 contains 16 residues. Germline V gene data show CDR1 as LNHDA and CDR2 as SQIVND (reference sequence). For the CDR3, the DNA is TGTGCCAGTAGTAACTACGGGACAGAGACCCACGGTACGCAGTATTTT. Residues: CASSNYGTETHGTQYF.

This clonotype was detected a few times. The chain combines TRBV5-1 with TRBJ2-1; 14 positions agree with TRBD2. CDR1 and CDR2 (germline): SGHRS, YFSETQ. This CDR3 has 15 amino acids. Trimming removed 2 bases from V and 9 bases from J; junction bases left unmatched: 4. CDR3 in amino acids: CASSLIGLAGGEQFF. DNA for the CDR3: TGCGCCAGCAGCTTAATTGGACTAGCGGGAGGTGAGCAGTTCTTC.

The chain couples TRBV9 to TRBJ1-1; D remains unclear. This CDR3 contains 13 residues. V lost 0 bases, J lost 2 bases, and 5 bases lay in between. CDR1 and CDR2 from the germline V gene are SGDLS and YYNGEE. CDR3: CASSVVHNTEAFF. CDR3 DNA sequence: TGTGCCAGCAGCGTAGTCCACAACACTGAAGCTTTCTTT.

V usage is TRBV5-1 and J usage is TRBJ2-5; 11 bases agree with TRBD1. Germline trimming cut 2 bases from V and 1 base from J; bases unmatched to any gene: 4. Germline CDR1 and CDR2: SGHRS and YFSETQ. This CDR3 has 16 amino acids. The CDR3 region has the DNA TGCGCCAGCAGCTTAGGGACAGGGGGTTCCCAAGAGACCCAGTACTTC. Translated, it gives CASSLGTGGSQETQYF.

This clonotype was counted between two and nine times. The chain is built from TRBV12-3 or TRBV12-4 and TRBJ1-5; D is possibly TRBD1 (6 bases). Trimming removed 6 bases at V and 6 bases at J, with 21 bases between. This CDR3 has 16 amino acids. CDR3 protein: CASSPGEGRSGQPQHF. CDR3 nucleotides: TGTGCCAGCAGCCCAGGGGAGGGGCGGTCCGGTCAGCCCCAGCATTTT.

The chain couples TRBV20-1 to TRBJ2-1, with D perhaps TRBD1 (5 bases). The length of the CDR3 is 15 residues. Germline-derived CDR1 and CDR2 are DFQATT and SNEGSKA (reference sequence). The V end lost 6 bases, the J end lost 4 bases, and 19 bases lay between the germline ends. The CDR3 DNA reads TGCAGTGCAAGCCGGACACCAGGGCCTTACAATGAGCAGTTCTTC. It is translated as CSASRTPGPYNEQFF.

This clonotype was seen ten or more times. The chain couples TRBV7-2 to TRBJ2-5; 8 positions match TRBD2. V lost 2 bases and J lost 5; bases outside the gene matches: 13. This CDR3 has 17 residues. Germline lookup yields CDR1 SGHTA and CDR2 FQGNSA. CDR3 sequence reads: CASSLRRGAAARETQYF. In DNA, the CDR3 is TGTGCCAGCAGCTTAAGGCGGGGGGCCGCGGCTCGCGAGACCCAGTACTTC.